One sample yielded the 30 T cell receptor beta chains listed below, sequenced in a study of blood T cells in healthy people across ages (dated by TCRdb to between 2014 and 2016). Library prep was done by 5' RACE. Sequencing relied on an Illumina HiSeq 2500. A second about 7 to 11 cycle PCR used a sample-barcoded 5' primer and a J-beta primer mix. The public sequencing data were trimmed at Q25 with fastp and processed into clonotypes with MiXCR by TCRdb, which kept only in-frame beta chains. Rows are unified per CDR3 protein, each entry keeping the most common DNA and genes. Here the sample has hundreds of thousands of distinct CDR3 sequences; roughly 21% occur a single time. The ten largest clones represent approximately 3.6% of the sample. The source material was blood. These TCRs come from a man between 65 and 85 years old in good health.

This clonotype showed up just a few times. The chain links TRBV20-1 to TRBJ1-2, with TRBD1 identical over 9 bases. Germline V gene sequence: CDR1 DFQATT, CDR2 SNEGSKA (reference sequence). With 3 bases clipped from V and 7 bases from J, the junction kept 6 bases outside the gene matches. The CDR3 extends over 13 amino acids. The CDR3 protein is CSASPDRGVGYTF. CDR3 sequence (DNA): TGCAGTGCTAGCCCGGACAGGGGCGTTGGCTACACCTTC.

This clonotype was seen more than once but under ten times. The chain uses TRBV11-2 and TRBJ2-5, with 10 positions matching TRBD1. The DNA matches TRBJ2-7 better at its end, which makes the J call doubtful. This CDR3 comprises 15 residues. Germline V gene sequence: CDR1 SGHAT, CDR2 FQNNGV. The CDR3 reads CASSFGQGDPYEQYF. Here the CDR3 DNA reads TGTGCCAGCAGCTTTGGACAGGGGGACCCCTACGAGCAGTACTTC.

The table lists this clonotype with a few counts. The CDR3 reads CSARKLAVGYNEQFF. As DNA, the CDR3 is TGCAGTGCTAGAAAACTAGCCGTCGGCTACAATGAGCAGTTCTTC. V and J are TRBV20-1 and TRBJ2-1, with TRBD2 as a possible D gene (6 bases). Germline loops: CDR1 DFQATT, CDR2 SNEGSKA (reference sequence). Trimming cost V 2 bases and J 3 bases, with 14 bases left between them. This CDR3 region has 15 residues.

The chain uses TRBV5-1 and TRBJ2-3, with 7 bases lining up with TRBD1. With 0 bases clipped from V and 4 bases from J, the junction kept 5 bases outside the gene matches. The CDR3 has 15 residues. Per the germline V gene, CDR1 is SGHRS and CDR2 is YFSETQ. CDR3 residues: CASSLADRDPDTQYF. DNA of the CDR3: TGCGCCAGCAGCTTGGCCGACAGGGATCCAGATACGCAGTATTTT.

This clonotype occurred a few times. The chain recombines TRBV19 with TRBJ2-6; 9 bases agree with TRBD1. CDR1 and CDR2 from the germline V gene are LNHDA and SQIVND (reference sequence). The CDR3 runs to 15 residues. V lost 6 bases and J lost 2; bases outside the gene matches: 2. The CDR3: CASSTGGAGANVLTF. DNA for the CDR3: TGTGCCAGTAGCACAGGGGGCGCTGGGGCCAACGTCCTGACTTTC. Based on the CDR3 plus reference TRBV19 and TRBJ2-6, the full variable domain is DGGITQSPKYLFRKEGQNVTLSCEQNLNHDAMYWYRQDPGQGLRLIYYSQIVNDFQKGDIAEGYSVSREKKESFPLTVTSAQKNPTAFYLCASSTGGAGANVLTFGAGSRLTVL.

The table lists this clonotype with a few counts. The chain is built from TRBV4-1 and TRBJ2-1; D perhaps matches TRBD2 (6 bases). With 4 bases removed from V and 4 bases from J, the gap between germline ends came to 17 bases. This CDR3 comprises 16 residues. Looked up from germline, CDR1 is MGHRA and CDR2 is YSYEKL. The CDR3 region has the DNA TGCGCCAGCAGCCTCCAGGGAGGATTGAAATACAATGAGCAGTTCTTC. It codes for CASSLQGGLKYNEQFF.

This chain connects TRBV5-6 to TRBJ2-5; 8 positions agree with TRBD2. The CDR3 is 14 amino acids. V lost 2 bases and J lost 2; bases outside the gene matches: 2. Germline V gene data show CDR1 as SGHDT and CDR2 as YYEEEE. CDR3 sequence (DNA): TGTGCCAGCAGCTTTCGGGAGGGACAAGAGACCCAGTACTTC. It codes for CASSFREGQETQYF.

This chain joins TRBV12-3 or TRBV12-4 and TRBJ2-5; D ambiguous. The length of the CDR3 is 14 residues. Trimming took off 0 bases at V and 5 bases at J, with 10 bases between the two ends. The CDR3 coding sequence is TGTGCCAGCAGTTTAGCGACGGGTTGGGAGACCCAGTACTTC. Amino acid sequence: CASSLATGWETQYF.

This clonotype was seen a few times. The chain carries TRBV24-1 and TRBJ2-1; tentatively, D is TRBD2 (5 bases). CDR1 is KGHDR, CDR2 SFDVKD, per germline. V was cut by 5 bases and J by 2 bases, with 12 bases left in between. This CDR3 is built from 15 residues. The CDR3 DNA reads TGTGCCACCAGTGGCTTAGTACTAGCCTACAATGAGCAGTTCTTC. Translating gives CATSGLVLAYNEQFF.

The rearrangement links TRBV9 to TRBJ2-5; D gene uncertain. The CDR3 extends over 13 amino acids. Germline-derived CDR1 and CDR2 are SGDLS and YYNGEE. With 0 bases removed from V and 4 bases from J, the gap between germline ends came to 7 bases. The CDR3 spells CASSVAIGETQYF. CDR3 bases: TGTGCCAGCAGCGTAGCCATCGGAGAGACCCAGTACTTC.

The sample holds a few counts of this clonotype. A much larger clone differs by one base, so this may be a read error. The V and J genes are TRBV20-1 and TRBJ2-5; D is undetermined. The better agreement between TRBJ2-7 and the DNA end casts doubt on the J call. CDR1 and CDR2 (germline): DFQATT, SNEGSKA (reference sequence). The CDR3 runs to 11 residues. The CDR3 nucleotides read TGCAGTGCTAGTGAACGGCACGAGCAGTACTTC. It codes for CSASERHEQYF.

A note on this clonotype: A single base separates this from a much larger clone, so it may be a read error. CDR3 nucleotide sequence: TGTGCCACTAGGGCAATAGAGGGGAGGGCCGTCCCTAGCACTGAGCGGTTCTTC. It is translated as CATRAIEGRAVPSTERFF. The chain has TRBV21-1 and TRBJ2-5; the DNA was not used to check the table's D call, TRBD2. TRBV21-1 is a pseudogene locus. This CDR3 region has 18 residues.

The chain recombines TRBV5-1 with TRBJ2-4, with 8 bases that match TRBD2. CDR1 is SGHRS and CDR2 is YFSETQ in the germline V gene. The CDR3 has 18 amino acids. Germline trimming cut 4 bases from V and 0 bases from J; bases unmatched to any gene: 12. The CDR3 sequence: CASSPGTSATLAKNIQYF. The CDR3 region has the DNA TGCGCCAGCAGCCCAGGGACTAGTGCTACCCTAGCCAAAAACATTCAGTACTTC. The complete variable domain, with remaining parts taken from reference TRBV5-1 and TRBJ2-4, reads KAGVTQTPRYLIKTRGQQVTLSCSPISGHRSVSWYQQTPGQGLQFLFEYFSETQRNKGNFPGRFSGRQFSNSRSEMNVSTLELGDSALYLCASSPGTSATLAKNIQYFGAGTRLSVL.

The chain employs TRBV30 and TRBJ2-5; D gene unclear. The end of the DNA is better explained by TRBJ2-7, so the J call may be wrong. CDR3 length: 15 amino acids. Germline CDR1 is GTSNPN and CDR2 is SVGIG (reference sequence). The CDR3 loop reads CAWSVGYGISYEQYF. In DNA form, the CDR3 reads TGTGCCTGGAGTGTGGGGTATGGGATATCCTACGAGCAGTACTTC.

This clonotype occurred a few times. The chain carries TRBV6-5 and TRBJ1-3, with D maybe TRBD1 (6 bases). Germline CDR1 is MNHEY and CDR2 is SVGAGI. The V and J ends lost 6 bases and 1 base respectively, with 13 bases between them. The CDR3 length is 15 residues. The CDR3 loop is CASRRQDLSGNTIYF. CDR3 DNA: TGTGCCAGCAGGCGACAGGACCTTTCTGGAAACACCATATATTTT.

This clonotype has at least ten counts. The chain combines TRBV6-1 with TRBJ2-7; D unclear. The ends were cut back, 1 base at V and 2 bases at J, with 21 bases in the middle. CDR3 length: 18 amino acids. Germline CDR1 MNHNS, CDR2 SASEGT. CDR3 sequence (DNA): TGTGCCAGCAGTGAAGTACCCGATGTGGAACTACTAACCTACGAGCAGTACTTC. Translated: CASSEVPDVELLTYEQYF.

V is TRBV12-3 or TRBV12-4 and J is TRBJ1-5; D not certain. The CDR3 sequence is 13 residues long. Trimming removed 6 bases from V and 4 bases from J, with 10 bases in between. In DNA, the CDR3 is TGTGCCAGCAGCCCAACTCAGAATCAGCCCCAGCATTTT. Its translation: CASSPTQNQPQHF.

This clonotype came up a few times. The rearrangement links TRBV18 to TRBJ2-4; 7 nucleotides match TRBD2. V trimming: 0 bases; J trimming: 4 bases; junction bases outside the gene matches: 9. This CDR3 contains 17 residues. CDR1 is KGHSH and CDR2 is LQKENI in the germline V gene. DNA for the CDR3: TGTGCCAGCTCACCACCTGGGCGGGAGCCCCCTAAAAACATTCAGTACTTC. It encodes CASSPPGREPPKNIQYF.

The rearrangement links TRBV27 to TRBJ2-2; D may be TRBD1 or TRBD2 (5 bases each). In germline, CDR1 is MNHEY, CDR2 SMNVEV (reference sequence). CDR3 length: 16 residues. Trimming cost V 7 bases and J 3 bases, with 18 bases left between them. DNA of the CDR3: TGTGCCAGCAAGAGGACGGGGCTAGTTGACACCGGGGAGCTGTTTTTT. Amino acid sequence: CASKRTGLVDTGELFF.

The rearrangement links TRBV18 to TRBJ2-7, with 7 bases that match TRBD2. The V segment lost 5 bases and the J segment 5 bases; nucleotides outside the gene matches: 3. Germline V lookup: CDR1 KGHSH, CDR2 LQKENI. This CDR3 region has 12 residues. The CDR3 reads CASSASGDEQYF. The CDR3 DNA reads as TGTGCCAGCTCAGCTAGCGGCGACGAGCAGTACTTC.

This clonotype was seen repeatedly, ten times or more. In nucleotides, the CDR3 is TGCAGCGTTACTAGCGGGGGGGAGACCCAGTACTTC. Its protein product is CSVTSGGETQYF. V is TRBV29-1 and J is TRBJ2-5; 12 bases are a match to TRBD2. CDR1 is SQVTM, CDR2 ANQGSEA, per germline. The CDR3 runs 12 residues. Unmatched junction bases numbered 0, after V lost 5 bases and J lost 5 bases.

The chain links TRBV10-3 to TRBJ2-2; 7 bases are a match to TRBD1. This CDR3 has 15 residues. V shed 3 bases, J shed 5 bases, and the junction held 6 bases outside the gene matches. Germline CDR1 and CDR2: ENHRY and SYGVKD. This CDR3 is CAISDLTGRTGELFF. In DNA form, the CDR3 reads TGTGCCATCAGTGATCTGACAGGGCGGACCGGGGAGCTGTTTTTT.

The rearrangement links TRBV11-2 to TRBJ2-5, with TRBD2 matching over 16 bases. The J segment lost 5 bases and the V segment lost 4 bases, leaving 7 bases of the junction unmatched. CDR1 SGHAT and CDR2 FQNNGV come from the germline V gene. This CDR3 spans 17 amino acids. CDR3 region: CASSSGTSGRVGETQYF. CDR3 DNA: TGTGCCAGCAGCTCCGGGACTAGCGGGAGGGTGGGGGAGACCCAGTACTTC. The complete variable domain, with remaining parts taken from reference TRBV11-2 and TRBJ2-5, reads EAGVAQSPRYKIIEKRQSVAFWCNPISGHATLYWYQQILGQGPKLLIQFQNNGVVDDSQLPKDRFSAERLKGVDSTLKIQPAKLEDSAVYLCASSSGTSGRVGETQYFGPGTRLLVL.

This clonotype has more than one count but fewer than ten. The V call is TRBV18, the J call TRBJ2-7; possibly TRBD1 for D (6 bases). V was clipped by 6 bases and J by 6 bases, with 18 bases between them. The CDR3 contains 14 residues. CDR1 is KGHSH, CDR2 LQKENI, per germline. In nucleotides, the CDR3 is TGTGCCAGCTCCCACAATCCTTCAGGGGCCGAGCAGTACTTC. This gives the protein CASSHNPSGAEQYF.

This chain joins TRBV2 and TRBJ2-7, with 11 bases that match TRBD2. J gave up 4 bases and V 4 bases, and 3 bases lay outside the gene matches. This CDR3 is 14 amino acids long. Germline assignment: CDR1 SNHLY and CDR2 FYNNEI. The CDR3 nucleotides are TGTGCCAGCAGTGGACTAGCGGGGTTATACGAGCAGTACTTC. Its protein is CASSGLAGLYEQYF. The full variable domain, rest sourced from reference TRBV2 and TRBJ2-7, is EPEVTQTPSHQVTQMGQEVILRCVPISNHLYFYWYRQILGQKVEFLVSFYNNEISEKSEIFDDQFSVERPDGSNFTLKIRSTKLEDSAMYFCASSGLAGLYEQYFGPGTRLTVT.

This clonotype was seen a handful of times. The chain is built from TRBV20-1 and TRBJ2-1; no clear D gene. V was pared by 3 bases and J by 2 bases, with 5 bases between. The CDR3 totals 12 residues. From germline, CDR1 is DFQATT and CDR2 SNEGSKA (reference sequence). In DNA form, the CDR3 reads TGCAGTGCTAGCTCCCCCTACAATGAGCAGTTCTTC. It encodes CSASSPYNEQFF.

This chain connects TRBV2 to TRBJ2-5, with TRBD2 matching over 10 bases. V shed 6 bases and J 10 bases; nucleotides not matched to a gene: 11. CDR3 size: 14 residues. The germline gives CDR1 SNHLY, CDR2 FYNNEI. The CDR3 DNA reads as TGTGCCAGCAGAGTAGCGGGAGGTAATAGAAGCCAGTACTTC. The encoded protein is CASRVAGGNRSQYF.

The gene calls are TRBV25-1 and TRBJ1-2; 7 nucleotides align to TRBD1. In germline, CDR1 is MGHDK, CDR2 SYGVNS. V lost 3 bases and J lost 7; bases outside the gene matches: 11. This CDR3 comprises 15 residues. CDR3 bases: TGTGCCAGCAGTGAGGGCGGGGGACAGAAGATTGGCTACACCTTC. Its protein product is CASSEGGGQKIGYTF.

The sample holds many counts of this clonotype. CDR3: CASSVGAGSYNEQFF. Here the CDR3 DNA reads TGTGCCAGCAGCGTAGGAGCGGGATCCTACAATGAGCAGTTCTTC. The J gene is TRBJ2-1, the V gene TRBV9, with TRBD2 identical over 7 bases. The CDR3 is made up of 15 amino acids. The germline V gene has CDR1 SGDLS and CDR2 YYNGEE. V lost 0 bases, J lost 1 base, and 1 base stayed unmatched.

In this sample, this clonotype turned up a few times. The rearrangement uses TRBV5-1 and TRBJ1-1, with 10 bases aligning to TRBD1. Losses at the gene ends were 4 bases for V and 4 bases for J; bases not matched to a gene: 10. The germline gives CDR1 SGHRS, CDR2 YFSETQ. The CDR3 has 16 residues. CDR3 coding DNA: TGCGCCAGCAGCGAGCAGGGGACAGGGGAAGGCACTGAAGCTTTCTTT. It specifies CASSEQGTGEGTEAFF.